What follows describes a single T cell receptor beta chain. What it binds is not known. Primers: 60 Vbeta forward and 13 Jbeta reverse. Profiled with immunoSEQ multiplex PCR; TCRdb holds only in-frame clones, not every one. The sample holds about 200,000 clones; 60% to 80% are singletons and the top ten take roughly 3%. These data come from a study of cytomegalovirus exposure and HLA in healthy donors. Study-wide points: Most TCR sequences proved rare, with some public TCRs found in many donors. Presence/absence analyses assumed roughly uniform sequencing depth across donors. The authors later found HLA-associated TCR beta chains more clonally expanded than equally common others. Links to common viral pathogens appeared, in a later analysis, for several of the most significant clusters.

The sequencing input was PBMCs. The sequence derives from a woman in her twenties or thirties in good health and CMV-seronegative.

The CDR3, as DNA: TGTGCCAGCAACCAGGCACAGGTCAGATATGGCTACACCTTC. It is translated as CASNQAQVRYGYTF. The chain joins TRBV5-6 to TRBJ1-2; TRBD1 might be the D (5 bases). Trimming left V 6 bases short and J 5 bases short, with 17 bases between. Per the germline V gene, CDR1 is SGHDT and CDR2 is YYEEEE. The CDR3 is 14 amino acids.